The 20 T cell receptor beta chains below come from one sample, sequenced in a study of blood T cell repertoires in COVID-19. Some clones are missing from TCRdb's copy, which holds only in-frame ones; the method was immunoSEQ multiplex PCR. The table shows about 220,000 clones, with around 80% occurring only once. Sequenced: peripheral blood. Receptor source: a human donor in a cohort sampled during active COVID-19.

The J gene is TRBJ1-2, the V gene TRBV3-1 (or the pseudogene TRBV3-2); 9 bases are a match to TRBD1. The CDR3 loop spans 17 amino acids. Trimming removed 4 bases from V and 4 bases from J; junction bases left unmatched: 13. Germline V gene sequence: CDR1 LGHDT, CDR2 YNNKEL (reference sequence). CDR3 protein: CASSPHPFRDRAYGYTF. CDR3 DNA sequence: TGTGCCAGCAGCCCGCATCCCTTCCGGGACAGGGCCTATGGCTACACCTTC.

CDR3 in DNA: TGCGCCAGCAGCCAAGGATTACAGGGGTACGAGCAGTACTTC. Its translation: CASSQGLQGYEQYF. The chain employs TRBV4-3 and TRBJ2-7; 7 nucleotides match TRBD1. The length of the CDR3 is 14 residues. CDR1 and CDR2 from the germline V gene are LGHNA and YSLEER. With 1 base clipped from V and 4 bases from J, the junction kept 4 bases outside the gene matches.

The chain recombines TRBV18 with TRBJ2-1; 13 nucleotides agree with TRBD2. The CDR3 spans 16 residues. Germline V gives CDR1 KGHSH, CDR2 LQKENI. The V gene end was trimmed by 3 bases and the J gene end by 6 bases; junction bases not matched to a gene: 5. CDR3 nucleotides: TGTGCCAGCTCACCGCAGACTAGCGGGGGGTTCAATGAGCAGTTCTTC. This sequence encodes CASSPQTSGGFNEQFF. The variable domain in full, completed from reference TRBV18 and TRBJ2-1, reads NAGVMQNPRHLVRRRGQEARLRCSPMKGHSHVYWYRQLPEEGLKFMVYLQKENIIDESGMPKERFSAEFPKEGPSILRIQQVVRGDSAAYFCASSPQTSGGFNEQFFGPGTRLTVL.

The chain links TRBV4-1 to TRBJ2-7; 10 bases agree with TRBD1. The CDR3 loop spans 15 amino acids. V gave up 4 bases and J gave up 4 bases; unmatched junction bases: 7. Germline V lookup: CDR1 MGHRA, CDR2 YSYEKL. DNA of the CDR3: TGCGCCAGCAGCCCAGACAGACAGGGGGCTTACGAGCAGTACTTC. Its protein product is CASSPDRQGAYEQYF.

This clone was detected a few times. J is TRBJ2-1 and V is TRBV15; 7 bases are shared with TRBD1. V lost 4 bases and J lost 7; bases outside the gene matches: 10. Germline V gene data show CDR1 as LNHNV and CDR2 as YYDKDF (reference sequence). This CDR3 is 15 amino acids long. The DNA for the CDR3 is TGTGCCACCAGCATGCCGAGACAGGGTTCAAATGAGCAGTTCTTC. It yields the protein CATSMPRQGSNEQFF.

This clone was recorded once. The rearrangement joins TRBV6-1 to TRBJ2-3, with TRBD1 matching over 9 bases. The CDR3 covers 15 residues. Germline CDR1 reads MNHNS; CDR2 reads SASEGT. With V trimmed by 3 bases and J by 3 bases, 4 bases remained unmatched. CDR3 DNA: TGTGCCAGCAGTGAGAGACAGGGGGTGACAGATACGCAGTATTTT. Translated, it gives CASSERQGVTDTQYF.

V and J are TRBV27 and TRBJ2-7, with D perhaps matching TRBD2 (6 bases). The CDR3 sequence is 14 residues long. V was shortened by 7 bases and J by 4 bases, with 17 bases between the two germline ends. The germline V gene encodes CDR1 MNHEY and CDR2 SMNVEV (reference sequence). The CDR3 sequence: CASTGLAGTYEQYF. In DNA form, the CDR3 reads TGTGCCAGCACCGGACTTGCGGGGACTTACGAGCAGTACTTC.

The chain joins TRBV14 to TRBJ2-7, with D perhaps matching TRBD1 (5 bases). With 3 bases removed from V and 0 bases from J, the gap between germline ends came to 15 bases. Germline lookup yields CDR1 SGHDN and CDR2 FVKESK. The CDR3 is 16 residues long. The CDR3 coding sequence is TGTGCCAGCAGCCACATACAGGATCCTACCTCCTACGAGCAGTACTTC. It is translated as CASSHIQDPTSYEQYF.

This chain links TRBV6-1 with TRBJ1-1, with TRBD1 as a possible D gene (5 bases). V dropped 3 bases and J dropped 5 bases, with 13 bases sitting between them. Per germline, CDR1 MNHNS and CDR2 SASEGT. This CDR3 contains 14 residues. The CDR3 nucleotides read TGTGCCAGCAGTGACGCTCAGGGAGGAACTGAAGCTTTCTTT. This sequence encodes CASSDAQGGTEAFF.

This clone is a singleton in its sample. The chain recombines TRBV4-1 with TRBJ1-2; D gene uncertain. This CDR3 is 14 amino acids long. Germline lookup yields CDR1 MGHRA and CDR2 YSYEKL. Trimming took off 1 base at V and 6 bases at J, with 12 bases between the two ends. CDR3 in DNA: TGCGCCAGCAGCCAAGTATACTTGGTTGATGGCTACACCTTC. This sequence encodes CASSQVYLVDGYTF.

This sequence joins TRBV21-1 and TRBJ1-5; the table's D gene call, TRBD1, was not cross checked with the DNA. TRBV21-1 is listed as a pseudogene. CDR3 size: 21 residues. CDR3 bases: TGTGCCAGCAGCACCCCTACCCCGGGAGACAGGGGATTTGTAGACAATCAGCCCCAGCATTTT. Residues: CASSTPTPGDRGFVDNQPQHF.

The chain has TRBV6-5 and TRBJ2-2; 12 bases align to TRBD2. CDR1 and CDR2 (germline): MNHEY, SVGAGI. V trimming: 5 bases; J trimming: 3 bases; junction bases outside the gene matches: 1. The CDR3 runs to 15 residues. The CDR3 nucleotides read TGTGCCAGCAGTCTAGCGGGAGGGTACACCGGGGAGCTGTTTTTT. Amino acids: CASSLAGGYTGELFF.

V gene TRBV18 combines with J gene TRBJ2-3; 9 positions agree with TRBD1. The CDR3 is 16 residues long. With 0 bases clipped from V and 10 bases from J, the junction kept 11 bases outside the gene matches. Germline loops: CDR1 KGHSH, CDR2 LQKENI. CDR3 region: CASSPPGDRAIRAQYF. CDR3 coding DNA: TGTGCCAGCTCACCACCTGGGGACAGGGCGATTCGGGCGCAGTATTTT. Complete variable domain (other parts from reference TRBV18 and TRBJ2-3): NAGVMQNPRHLVRRRGQEARLRCSPMKGHSHVYWYRQLPEEGLKFMVYLQKENIIDESGMPKERFSAEFPKEGPSILRIQQVVRGDSAAYFCASSPPGDRAIRAQYFGPGTRLTVL.

This clone was picked up a small number of times. The CDR3 DNA sequence: TGTGCCAGCAGTCAGACAGGAGGATCCTACGAGCAGTACTTC. Its translation: CASSQTGGSYEQYF. The V gene is TRBV28, the J gene TRBJ2-7; D might be TRBD1 (6 bases). Trimming shortened V by 5 bases and J by 1 base, and 12 bases separated the two germline ends. The CDR3 is 14 amino acids. Per germline, CDR1 MDHEN and CDR2 SYDVKM.

CDR3 sequence reads: CASSPETSMYNEQFF. The CDR3 nucleotides are TGCGCCAGCAGTCCAGAAACTAGTATGTACAATGAGCAGTTCTTC. The chain links TRBV5-1 to TRBJ2-1, with D possibly TRBD2 on 5 matching bases. Germline values: CDR1 SGHRS, CDR2 YFSETQ. The CDR3 totals 15 residues. Trimming removed 5 bases at V and 4 bases at J, with 16 bases between.

The J gene is TRBJ2-5, the V gene TRBV7-2, with D possibly being TRBD2 (6 bases). Trimming removed 5 bases at V and 7 bases at J, with 11 bases between. The CDR3 extends over 12 amino acids. CDR1 is SGHTA, CDR2 FQGNSA, per germline. Written as DNA, the CDR3 is TGTGCCAGCAGCATGGAGGGTGGGACCCAGTACTTC. Its translation: CASSMEGGTQYF.

The rearrangement joins TRBV23-1 to TRBJ1-4; D is unresolved. TRBV23-1 carries the ORF label, with uncertain function. Trimming shortened V by 8 bases and J by 8 bases, and 18 bases separated the two germline ends. The length of the CDR3 is 14 residues. For the CDR3, the DNA is TGCGCCAGCTCCCAGGTATCCAATGTCGAAAAACTGTTTTTT. Encoded protein: CASSQVSNVEKLFF.

The chain combines TRBV29-1 with TRBJ2-2; perhaps TRBD2 as D (6 bases). Germline values: CDR1 SQVTM, CDR2 ANQGSEA. V was trimmed by 7 bases and J by 6 bases, leaving 15 bases between them. The CDR3 runs to 13 residues. Written as DNA, the CDR3 is TGCAGCGCCGGGCGGGGAAATGCCGGGGAGCTGTTTTTT. This gives the protein CSAGRGNAGELFF.

This chain's CDR3 is CASARANYGYTF. CDR3 sequence (DNA): TGTGCCAGCGCCAGGGCTAACTATGGCTACACCTTC. The J gene is TRBJ1-2, the V gene TRBV2, with D perhaps TRBD1 (5 bases). CDR3 length: 12 residues. Trimming took off 8 bases at V and 0 bases at J, with 7 bases between the two ends. In germline, CDR1 is SNHLY, CDR2 FYNNEI.

The chain has TRBV11-2 and TRBJ2-1; TRBD2 is a possible D gene (6 bases). The germline CDR1 and CDR2 sequences are SGHAT and FQNNGV. Trimming cost V 5 bases and J 2 bases, with 13 bases left between them. The CDR3 runs to 15 residues. CDR3 in amino acids: CASSRDFATYNEQFF. The DNA for the CDR3 is TGTGCCAGCAGCCGGGACTTCGCAACCTACAATGAGCAGTTCTTC.